The next 25 T cell receptor beta chains were all read from a single sample in a study of shared clonotypes between healthy human individuals. CD45RO-negative CD8 cells positively selected for CCR7 made up the naive population, which excluded terminally differentiated effector memory CD45RA+ cells. The repertoire was sequenced with immunoSEQ multiplex PCR; TCRdb's copy has only in-frame clones and lacks some. The data show hundreds of thousands of clones, about 98% seen once. Sequenced material: naive CD8+ T cells sorted from blood. The receptors come from a young man in good health.

The chain recombines TRBV10-3 with TRBJ2-5, with D uncertain. The CDR3 contains 15 residues. V was trimmed by 4 bases and J by 0 bases, leaving 12 bases between them. Germline CDR1 is ENHRY and CDR2 is SYGVKD. The CDR3 bases are TGTGCCATCAGTGGGGGAACTGAGAACCAAGAGACCCAGTACTTC. Its protein is CAISGGTENQETQYF.

The chain recombines TRBV7-8 with TRBJ2-2, with TRBD1 as a possible D gene (5 bases). The CDR3 is 13 amino acids. Trimming stripped 6 bases from V and 4 bases from J, with 9 bases between. Germline CDR1 reads SGHVS; CDR2 reads FQNEAQ. CDR3 residues: CASRGLGTGELFF. CDR3 sequence (DNA): TGTGCCAGCAGGGGGCTCGGCACCGGGGAGCTGTTTTTT.

V usage is TRBV10-1 and J usage is TRBJ2-3; 7 bases fit TRBD2. There are 18 residues in the CDR3. Germline-derived CDR1 and CDR2 are WNHNN and SYGVQD (reference sequence). J gave up 4 bases and V 0 bases, and 13 bases lay outside the gene matches. The CDR3 sequence: CASSESDRGGGAADTQYF. CDR3 sequence (DNA): TGCGCCAGCAGTGAGTCGGATCGTGGGGGGGGAGCGGCAGATACGCAGTATTTT.

The chain is built from TRBV18 and TRBJ1-5; no reliable D call. The CDR3 is 15 residues long. Trimming pared 6 bases from V and 2 bases from J, leaving 14 bases between. The germline V gene encodes CDR1 KGHSH and CDR2 LQKENI. The CDR3 nucleotides are TGTGCCAGCTCCCCGGATGGGTTGGGCAATCAGCCCCAGCATTTT. Residues: CASSPDGLGNQPQHF. The whole variable domain, filled in from reference TRBV18 and TRBJ1-5, reads NAGVMQNPRHLVRRRGQEARLRCSPMKGHSHVYWYRQLPEEGLKFMVYLQKENIIDESGMPKERFSAEFPKEGPSILRIQQVVRGDSAAYFCASSPDGLGNQPQHFGDGTRLSIL.

The CDR3 protein is CSATRVGDNEQFF. CDR3 nucleotides: TGCAGCGCGACGCGAGTGGGGGACAATGAGCAGTTCTTC. V is TRBV29-1 and J is TRBJ2-1; D could derive from TRBD1 or TRBD2 (5 bases each). The CDR3 has 13 amino acids. The V end was cut by 7 bases, the J end by 5 bases, with 15 bases between. Germline V gene sequence: CDR1 SQVTM, CDR2 ANQGSEA.

The J gene is TRBJ1-2, the V gene TRBV6-5; D unresolved. V was pared by 2 bases and J by 5 bases, with 9 bases between. The germline CDR1 and CDR2 sequences are MNHEY and SVGAGI. The CDR3 runs to 13 residues. CDR3 protein: CASSYGTSYGYTF. The CDR3 DNA reads as TGTGCCAGCAGTTACGGCACGTCTTATGGCTACACCTTC.

This clone occurred once. The chain joins TRBV9 to TRBJ2-2; 12 bases line up with TRBD2. Germline loops: CDR1 SGDLS, CDR2 YYNGEE. The CDR3 is 17 residues long. Trimming took 3 bases from V and 6 from J; bases not matched to a gene: 9. CDR3 DNA sequence: TGTGCCAGCAGCGGAGGACTAGCGGGAAGTGTCGCCGGGGAGCTGTTTTTT. This gives the protein CASSGGLAGSVAGELFF.

The genes are TRBV6-1 and TRBJ2-7; D not resolved. V was cut by 0 bases and J by 4 bases, with 22 bases left in between. The CDR3 covers 18 residues. Per germline, CDR1 MNHNS and CDR2 SASEGT. The CDR3 reads CASSEAVSSGRMGYEQYF. DNA for the CDR3: TGTGCCAGCAGTGAAGCGGTGTCTTCTGGGCGCATGGGGTACGAGCAGTACTTC.

The chain joins TRBV5-1 to TRBJ2-4; 8 nucleotides match TRBD1. Looked up from germline, CDR1 is SGHRS and CDR2 is YFSETQ. The V gene end was trimmed by 5 bases and the J gene end by 0 bases; junction bases not matched to a gene: 4. The CDR3 has 15 amino acids. The chain's CDR3 is CASRGTGVAKNIQYF. The DNA for the CDR3 is TGCGCCAGCAGGGGGACAGGAGTAGCCAAAAACATTCAGTACTTC.

The chain joins TRBV29-1 to TRBJ2-1; unclear D gene. The germline V gene encodes CDR1 SQVTM and CDR2 ANQGSEA. The V end lost 5 bases, the J end lost 6 bases, and 5 bases lay between the germline ends. The CDR3 length is 10 residues. The CDR3 DNA reads as TGCAGCGTTTGGGTCAATGAGCAGTTCTTC. Protein product: CSVWVNEQFF.

The gene calls are TRBV29-1 and TRBJ2-3; D tentatively reads TRBD1 or TRBD2 (5 bases each). Deletions cut 8 bases from V and 4 bases from J, with 22 bases between. This CDR3 contains 15 residues. Germline CDR1 and CDR2: SQVTM and ANQGSEA. CDR3 sequence: CSSEGRMGHPDTQYF. The CDR3 coding sequence is TGCAGCTCAGAGGGACGGATGGGGCATCCAGATACGCAGTATTTT.

The rearrangement joins TRBV5-1 to TRBJ2-1; tentatively, D is TRBD1 (6 bases). The V end lost 4 bases, the J end lost 8 bases, and 16 bases lay between the germline ends. The germline V gene has CDR1 SGHRS and CDR2 YFSETQ. The length of the CDR3 is 14 residues. CDR3 sequence reads: CASSTTQGIHEQFF. Here the CDR3 DNA reads TGCGCCAGCAGCACGACACAGGGAATCCATGAGCAGTTCTTC.

The rearrangement joins TRBV28 to TRBJ1-2; no reliable D call. Trimming cost V 4 bases and J 8 bases, with 26 bases left between them. The CDR3 extends over 17 amino acids. Germline CDR1 reads MDHEN; CDR2 reads SYDVKM. Written as DNA, the CDR3 is TGTGCCAGCAGTTGGGCGTCTTTCAGGACTTTCGCCTTGGGCTACACCTTC. As protein: CASSWASFRTFALGYTF.

The genes are TRBV11-2 and TRBJ2-3; unclear D gene. CDR1 and CDR2 (germline): SGHAT, FQNNGV. With 1 base removed from V and 2 bases from J, the gap between germline ends came to 13 bases. The CDR3 spans 16 residues. For the CDR3, the DNA is TGTGCCAGCAGCTTAGCGAGTTTGGCAGTCACAGATACGCAGTATTTT. As protein: CASSLASLAVTDTQYF.

V and J are TRBV14 and TRBJ1-5; D call uncertain. The germline gives CDR1 SGHDN, CDR2 FVKESK. V lost 5 bases and J 0 bases, leaving 5 bases between the germline ends. The CDR3 is made up of 13 amino acids. The CDR3 sequence is CASSAYSNQPQHF. The CDR3 region has the DNA TGTGCCAGCAGCGCATATAGCAATCAGCCCCAGCATTTT.

As regards this clone: In the same sample, other DNA sequences code for this CDR3. V gene TRBV7-6 combines with J gene TRBJ2-3; the D gene is possibly TRBD1 (5 bases). Trimming left V 1 base short and J 2 bases short, with 7 bases between. This CDR3 comprises 14 residues. Per germline, CDR1 SGHVS and CDR2 FNYEAQ. The CDR3 coding sequence is TGTGCCAGCAGCTTAGTGGGGCCCACAGATACGCAGTATTTT. It encodes CASSLVGPTDTQYF.

This sequence joins TRBV25-1 and TRBJ2-1; 8 positions match TRBD1. V lost 3 bases, J lost 9 bases, and 10 bases stayed unmatched. This CDR3 is 15 amino acids long. Germline CDR1 and CDR2: MGHDK and SYGVNS. The CDR3 coding sequence is TGTGCCAGCAGTGATTCCGGGACAGGATCCCCTGAGCAGTTCTTC. This translates into CASSDSGTGSPEQFF.

The rearrangement joins TRBV27 to TRBJ2-5; unclear D gene. Trimming cost V 4 bases and J 3 bases, with 9 bases left between them. CDR1 and CDR2 (germline): MNHEY, SMNVEV (reference sequence). The length of the CDR3 is 13 residues. Here the CDR3 reads CASSSRAKETQYF. CDR3 nucleotides: TGTGCCAGCAGTTCAAGGGCCAAAGAGACCCAGTACTTC.

The rearrangement joins TRBV27 to TRBJ2-3; D is possibly TRBD1 (6 bases). V was cut by 2 bases and J by 4 bases, with 10 bases left in between. The germline gives CDR1 MNHEY, CDR2 SMNVEV (reference sequence). The CDR3 length is 14 residues. Here the CDR3 DNA reads TGTGCCAGCAGTTTAGTGGACAGTCCAGATACGCAGTATTTT. Translation gives CASSLVDSPDTQYF.

The chain couples TRBV29-1 to TRBJ1-1; D gene unclear. This CDR3 is 12 amino acids long. The ends were cut back, 4 bases at V and 6 bases at J, with 12 bases in the middle. The germline gives CDR1 SQVTM, CDR2 ANQGSEA. The CDR3 DNA reads as TGCAGCGTTGTAGAGAGTAGTCCTGAAGCTTTCTTT. As protein: CSVVESSPEAFF. The full variable domain, completed using reference TRBV29-1 and TRBJ1-1, is SAVISQKPSRDICQRGTSLTIQCQVDSQVTMMFWYRQQPGQSLTLIATANQGSEATYESGFVIDKFPISRPNLTFSTLTVSNMSPEDSSIYLCSVVESSPEAFFGQGTRLTVV.

V and J are TRBV28 and TRBJ2-7, with D possibly matching TRBD1 (5 bases). The CDR3 spans 14 residues. CDR1 is MDHEN and CDR2 is SYDVKM in the germline V gene. V was clipped by 3 bases and J by 2 bases, with 11 bases between them. As DNA, the CDR3 is TGTGCCAGCAGTTTTGTTAGCAGGGCCTACGAGCAGTACTTC. As protein: CASSFVSRAYEQYF.

The CDR3, as DNA: TGTGCCAGCAGCTCTAATTTCTACGAGCAGTACTTC. Its protein product is CASSSNFYEQYF. The chain joins TRBV5-5 to TRBJ2-7; D gene uncertain. V lost 3 bases and J lost 3, with 7 bases in between. Germline loops: CDR1 SGHKS, CDR2 YYEKEE (reference sequence). The CDR3 length is 12 residues.

This chain joins TRBV10-3 and TRBJ2-1, with TRBD2 identical over 9 bases. CDR3 size: 16 residues. V shed 6 bases and J 10 bases; nucleotides not matched to a gene: 16. Germline values: CDR1 ENHRY, CDR2 SYGVKD. Here the CDR3 DNA reads TGTGCCATCAGGGACCCACTAGCGGGTCCGTTTTTAGAGCAGTTCTTC. Its translation: CAIRDPLAGPFLEQFF.

The chain uses TRBV13 and TRBJ2-7; D is uncertain. Between the trimmed V and J ends, which lost 4 bases and 5 bases, there was a span of 9 bases. The CDR3 length is 12 residues. The germline V gene has CDR1 PRHDT and CDR2 FYEKMQ (reference sequence). The CDR3 DNA reads as TGTGCCAGCAGCTCCTCACCCCACGAGCAGTACTTC. It encodes CASSSSPHEQYF.

The chain joins TRBV29-1 to TRBJ2-3, with 9 bases matching TRBD2. Per germline, CDR1 SQVTM and CDR2 ANQGSEA. The V gene end was trimmed by 6 bases and the J gene end by 0 bases; junction bases not matched to a gene: 4. CDR3 length: 14 amino acids. CDR3 DNA sequence: TGCAGCGTCCAGACTAGCGGTAGCACAGATACGCAGTATTTT. It is translated as CSVQTSGSTDTQYF.